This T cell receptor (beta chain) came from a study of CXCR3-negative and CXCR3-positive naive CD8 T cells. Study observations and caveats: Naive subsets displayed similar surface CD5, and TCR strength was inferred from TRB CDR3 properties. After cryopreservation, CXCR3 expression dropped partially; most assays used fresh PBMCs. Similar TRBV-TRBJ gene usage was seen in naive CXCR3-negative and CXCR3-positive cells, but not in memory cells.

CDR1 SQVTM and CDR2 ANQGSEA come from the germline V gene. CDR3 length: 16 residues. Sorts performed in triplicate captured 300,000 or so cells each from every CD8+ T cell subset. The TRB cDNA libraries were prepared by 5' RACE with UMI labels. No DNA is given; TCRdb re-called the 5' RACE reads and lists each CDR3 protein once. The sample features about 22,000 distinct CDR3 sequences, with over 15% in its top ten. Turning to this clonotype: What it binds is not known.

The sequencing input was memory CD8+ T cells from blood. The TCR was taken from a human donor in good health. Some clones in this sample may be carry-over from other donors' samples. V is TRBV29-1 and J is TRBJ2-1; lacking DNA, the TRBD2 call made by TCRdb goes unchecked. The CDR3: CSVSVAGTSGSNEQFF.